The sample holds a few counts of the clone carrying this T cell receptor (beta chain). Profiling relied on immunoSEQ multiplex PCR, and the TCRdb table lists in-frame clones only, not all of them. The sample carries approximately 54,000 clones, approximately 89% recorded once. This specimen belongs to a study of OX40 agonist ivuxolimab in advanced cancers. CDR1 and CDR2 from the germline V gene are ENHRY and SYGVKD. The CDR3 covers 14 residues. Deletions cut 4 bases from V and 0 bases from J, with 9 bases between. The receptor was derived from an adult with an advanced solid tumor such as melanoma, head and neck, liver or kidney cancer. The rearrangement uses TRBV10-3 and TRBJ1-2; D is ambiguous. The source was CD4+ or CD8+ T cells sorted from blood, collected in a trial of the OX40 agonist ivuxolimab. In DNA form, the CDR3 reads TGTGCCATCAGTGTTCCAGATCCTAACTATGGCTACACCTTC. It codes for CAISVPDPNYGYTF.